This T cell receptor (beta chain) was sequenced in a study of T cells after posttransplantation cyclophosphamide. Findings and limits, study-wide: Blood and skin or GI T cell repertoires showed limited TRB overlap. Donor CD8+ memory clones often dominated recipient blood repertoires at later times. Recipient CMV seropositivity and CMV reactivation strongly tracked TRB clonality.

The repertoire was sequenced with immunoSEQ multiplex PCR; TCRdb's copy has only in-frame clones and lacks some. Captured here are roughly 26,000 clones, none seen once; the top ten comprise approximately 1.5%. Peripheral blood was collected from the related graft donor on the marrow donation day. There are many counts of this clone. The antigen is undetermined. Sample: PBMCs. The TCR sequence derives from a man between 45 and 60 years old in good health, CMV-negative, and a related stem cell transplant donor.

In nucleotides, the CDR3 is TGTGCCAGCAGCTTAGGCTACGGCGGGGAAAACTACGAGCAGTACTTC. Amino acid sequence: CASSLGYGGENYEQYF. V usage is TRBV11-2 and J usage is TRBJ2-7; a possible D gene is TRBD2 (6 bases). V was shortened by 1 base and J by 3 bases, with 16 bases between the two germline ends. Per the germline V gene, CDR1 is SGHAT and CDR2 is FQNNGV. The CDR3 length is 16 residues.